These 8 T cell receptor beta chains were sequenced from one sample in a study of circulating CD8 cells and anti-PD-1 response in melanoma. Sorting of live CD3+CD8+TCRalphabeta+ cells by PD-1 and/or TIGIT gave four subsets. The QIAseq Immune Repertoire TCR panel built the libraries from approximately 15 ng of total RNA. From the reads, TCRdb called clonotypes with MiXCR, one entry per CDR3 protein. The sample includes roughly 670 distinct CDR3 sequences, approximately 12% of them seen just once. This sample comprised CD8+ T cells from PBMCs, obtained at baseline or after one month of anti-PD-1 therapy (not recorded which). These receptors were taken from a human donor with melanoma.

This clonotype is categorized as medium-sized. The chain carries TRBV19 and TRBJ1-5, with a tentative D call TRBD1 (5 bases). Germline assignment: CDR1 LNHDA and CDR2 SQIVND (reference sequence). V was cut by 7 bases and J by 0 bases, with 13 bases left in between. The CDR3 has 15 residues. CDR3 nucleotide sequence: TGTGCCAGTAACCCAGACAGAAATAGCAATCAGCCCCAGCATTTT. This codes for CASNPDRNSNQPQHF.

This clonotype counts as medium-sized. The chain combines TRBV9 with TRBJ2-7; D is ambiguous. The CDR3 contains 15 residues. Trimming cost V 0 bases and J 2 bases, with 12 bases left between them. CDR1 is SGDLS and CDR2 is YYNGEE in the germline V gene. CDR3 protein: CASSVEAGLTYEQYF. The CDR3 DNA follows: TGTGCCAGCAGCGTAGAGGCAGGCCTTACCTACGAGCAGTACTTC.

This clonotype was recorded only once. Just one base apart from a much larger clone, this may be a read error. The rearrangement joins TRBV4-1 to TRBJ1-2; D ambiguous. Deletions cut 1 base from V and 5 bases from J, with 11 bases between. Germline CDR1 and CDR2: MGHRA and YSYEKL. The CDR3 consists of 14 residues. CDR3 sequence: CASSQVRAFYGYTF. The CDR3 DNA sequence: TGCGCCAGCAGCCAAGTTCGGGCATTTTATGGCTACACCTTC.

The J gene is TRBJ2-7, the V gene TRBV15, with D hard to call. The germline CDR1 and CDR2 sequences are LNHNV and YYDKDF (reference sequence). V was clipped by 0 bases and J by 2 bases, with 2 bases between them. The CDR3 totals 12 residues. The CDR3 spells CATSRDTYEQYF. For the CDR3, the DNA is TGTGCCACCAGCAGAGACACCTACGAGCAGTACTTC.

This clonotype is medium-sized by share. The genes are TRBV7-9 and TRBJ2-7; the D gene could be TRBD1 or TRBD2 (5 bases each). The CDR3 runs 14 residues. The V and J ends lost 2 bases and 7 bases respectively, with 15 bases between them. CDR1 is SEHNR and CDR2 is FQNEAQ in the germline V gene (reference sequence). CDR3 amino acids: CASSLWPLEGEQYF. CDR3 sequence (DNA): TGTGCCAGCAGCTTATGGCCCCTCGAGGGGGAGCAGTACTTC.

By share, this clonotype counts as large. This sequence joins TRBV28 and TRBJ2-7; possible D gene TRBD1, 8 bases. V lost 8 bases, J lost 6 bases, and 17 bases lay in between. Germline loops: CDR1 MDHEN, CDR2 SYDVKM. The CDR3 runs to 13 residues. The CDR3 bases are TGTGCCAGCGCCGACAGGGGAGGGGTCGAGCAGTACTTC. Translating it yields CASADRGGVEQYF. Looking up the rest from reference TRBV28 and TRBJ2-7 gives the full variable domain: DVKVTQSSRYLVKRTGEKVFLECVQDMDHENMFWYRQDPGLGLRLIYFSYDVKMKEKGDIPEGYSVSREKKERFSLILESASTNQTSMYLCASADRGGVEQYFGPGTRLTVT.

This clonotype qualifies as medium-sized. This rearrangement joins TRBV19 to TRBJ2-7; D not resolved. Trimming stripped 5 bases from V and 1 base from J, with 9 bases between. Germline V gives CDR1 LNHDA, CDR2 SQIVND (reference sequence). CDR3 length: 13 residues. In nucleotides, the CDR3 is TGTGCCAGTAGTTCCATGTTGTCCTACGAGCAGTACTTC. It encodes CASSSMLSYEQYF.

This clonotype is classed as medium-sized (0.01 to 0.1%). The chain is built from TRBV4-1 and TRBJ1-2; the D is unclear. Deletions cut 0 bases from V and 5 bases from J, with 10 bases between. The CDR3 consists of 14 residues. Germline V gene lookup returns CDR1 MGHRA and CDR2 YSYEKL. This chain's CDR3 is CASSQDRAFYGYTF. The CDR3 bases are TGCGCCAGCAGCCAAGATCGGGCATTTTATGGCTACACCTTC.